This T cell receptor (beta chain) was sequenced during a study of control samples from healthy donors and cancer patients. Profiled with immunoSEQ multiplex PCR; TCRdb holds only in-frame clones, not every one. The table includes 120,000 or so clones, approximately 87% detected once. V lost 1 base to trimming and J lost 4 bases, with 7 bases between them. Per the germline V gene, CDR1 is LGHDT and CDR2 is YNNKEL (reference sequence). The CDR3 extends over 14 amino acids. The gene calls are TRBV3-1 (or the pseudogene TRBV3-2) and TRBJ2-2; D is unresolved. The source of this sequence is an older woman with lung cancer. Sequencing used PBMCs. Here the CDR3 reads CASSQGQATGELFF. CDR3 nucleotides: TGTGCCAGCAGCCAAGGTCAGGCCACCGGGGAGCTGTTTTTT.